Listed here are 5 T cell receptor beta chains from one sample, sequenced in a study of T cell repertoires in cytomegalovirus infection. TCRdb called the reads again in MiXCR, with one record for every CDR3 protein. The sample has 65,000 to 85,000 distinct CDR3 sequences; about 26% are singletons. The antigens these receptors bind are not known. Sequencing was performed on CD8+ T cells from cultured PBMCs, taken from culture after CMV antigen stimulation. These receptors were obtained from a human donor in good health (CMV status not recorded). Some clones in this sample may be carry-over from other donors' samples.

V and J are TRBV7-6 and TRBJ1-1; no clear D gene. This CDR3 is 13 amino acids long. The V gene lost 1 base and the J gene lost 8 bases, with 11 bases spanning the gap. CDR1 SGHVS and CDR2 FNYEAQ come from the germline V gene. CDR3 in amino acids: CASSLVVNLEAFF. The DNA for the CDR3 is TGTGCCAGCAGCTTAGTTGTCAACCTCGAAGCTTTCTTT.

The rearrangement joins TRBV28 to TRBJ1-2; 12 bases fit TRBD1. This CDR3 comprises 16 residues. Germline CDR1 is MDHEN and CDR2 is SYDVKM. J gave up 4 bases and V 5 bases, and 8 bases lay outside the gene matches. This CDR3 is CASSPGTGGYTYGYTF. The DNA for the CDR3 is TGTGCCAGCAGTCCCGGGACAGGGGGCTATACCTATGGCTACACCTTC.

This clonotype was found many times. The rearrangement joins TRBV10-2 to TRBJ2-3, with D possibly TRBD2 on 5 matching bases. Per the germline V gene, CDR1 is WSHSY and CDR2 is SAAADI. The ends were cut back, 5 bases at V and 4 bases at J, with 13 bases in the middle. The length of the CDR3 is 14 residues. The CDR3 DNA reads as TGCGCCAGCAGTCTCTCCTCGAGGGCAGATACGCAGTATTTT. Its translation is CASSLSSRADTQYF.

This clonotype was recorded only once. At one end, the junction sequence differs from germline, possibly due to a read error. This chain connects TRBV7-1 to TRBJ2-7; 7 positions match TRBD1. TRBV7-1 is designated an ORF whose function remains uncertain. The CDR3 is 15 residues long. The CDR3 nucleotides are TGTGCCAGCAGCTCCCCCGACAGGGACCTCTACGGGCAGTACTTC. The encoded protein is CASSSPDRDLYGQYF.

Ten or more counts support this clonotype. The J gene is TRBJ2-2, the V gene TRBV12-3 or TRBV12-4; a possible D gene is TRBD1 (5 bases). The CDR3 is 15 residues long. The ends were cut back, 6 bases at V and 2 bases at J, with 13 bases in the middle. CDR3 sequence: CASSVAQGNTGELFF. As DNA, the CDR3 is TGTGCCAGCAGCGTTGCTCAGGGTAACACCGGGGAGCTGTTTTTT.